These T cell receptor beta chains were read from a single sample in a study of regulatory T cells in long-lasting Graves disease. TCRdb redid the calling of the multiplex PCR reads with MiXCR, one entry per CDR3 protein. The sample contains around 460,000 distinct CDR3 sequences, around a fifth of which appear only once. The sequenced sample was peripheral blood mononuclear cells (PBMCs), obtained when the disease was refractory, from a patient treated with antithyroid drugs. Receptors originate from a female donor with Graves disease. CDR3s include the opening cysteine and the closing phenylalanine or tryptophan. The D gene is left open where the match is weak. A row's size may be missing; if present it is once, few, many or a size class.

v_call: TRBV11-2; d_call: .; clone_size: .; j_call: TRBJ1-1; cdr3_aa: CASSFREGSTEAFF; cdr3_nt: TGTGCCAGCAGCTTCAGGGAAGGGAGCACTGAAGCTTTCTTT
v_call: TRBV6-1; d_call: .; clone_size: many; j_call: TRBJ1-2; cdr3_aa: CASREHGGDGGYTF; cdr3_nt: TGTGCCAGCAGAGAACATGGGGGGGACGGAGGCTACACCTTC
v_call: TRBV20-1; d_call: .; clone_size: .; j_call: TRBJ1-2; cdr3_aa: CSARDQGRVKGYTF; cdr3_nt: TGCAGTGCTAGAGATCAGGGCAGGGTAAAGGGCTACACCTTC
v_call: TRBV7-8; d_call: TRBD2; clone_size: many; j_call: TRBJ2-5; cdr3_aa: CASSPTGTRWETQYF; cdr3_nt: TGTGCCAGCAGCCCCACCGGGACTAGATGGGAGACCCAGTACTTC
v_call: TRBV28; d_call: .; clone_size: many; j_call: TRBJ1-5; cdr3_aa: CASIDPPRGGGQPQHF; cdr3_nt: TGTGCCAGCATCGACCCTCCGAGGGGAGGGGGTCAGCCCCAGCATTTT
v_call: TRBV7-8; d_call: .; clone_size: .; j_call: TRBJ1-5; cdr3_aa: CASSLNQGGRPQHF; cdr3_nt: TGTGCCAGCAGCTTAAATCAGGGAGGGCGGCCCCAGCATTTT
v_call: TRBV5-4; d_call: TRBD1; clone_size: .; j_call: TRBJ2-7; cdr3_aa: CASSSGTGGSEQYF; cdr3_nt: TGTGCCAGCAGCTCTGGGACAGGGGGATCCGAGCAGTACTTC
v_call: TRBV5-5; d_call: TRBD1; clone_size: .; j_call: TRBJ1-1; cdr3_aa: CASTLGTGRIGENTEAFF; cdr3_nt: TGTGCCAGCACGCTAGGGACAGGAAGAATCGGGGAGAACACTGAAGCTTTCTTT
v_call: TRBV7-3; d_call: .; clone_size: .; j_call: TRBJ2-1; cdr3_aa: CASSLPGSGPEGSYNEQFF; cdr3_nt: TGTGCCAGCAGCCTTCCTGGCAGTGGCCCAGAAGGGTCCTACAATGAGCAGTTCTTC
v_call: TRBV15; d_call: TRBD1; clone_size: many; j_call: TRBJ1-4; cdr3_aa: CATSLTGGMEKLFF; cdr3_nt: TGTGCCACCAGCCTTACAGGGGGTATGGAAAAACTGTTTTTT
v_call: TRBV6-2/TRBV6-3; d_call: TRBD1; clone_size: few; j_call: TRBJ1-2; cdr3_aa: CASSYLAPRGRYGGYTF; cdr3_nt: TGTGCCAGCAGTTACCTTGCTCCAAGGGGGCGTTATGGTGGCTACACCTTC
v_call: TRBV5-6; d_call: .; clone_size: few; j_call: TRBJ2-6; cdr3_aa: CASSLTPLSGANVLTF; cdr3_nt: TGTGCCAGCAGCCTGACGCCGCTCTCTGGGGCCAACGTCCTGACTTTC
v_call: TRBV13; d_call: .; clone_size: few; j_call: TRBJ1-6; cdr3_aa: CASSSDGPANSPLHF; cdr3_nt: TGTGCCAGCAGTTCTGACGGACCCGCGAATTCACCCCTCCACTTT
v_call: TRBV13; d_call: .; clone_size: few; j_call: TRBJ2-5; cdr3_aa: CASSGQGQSGETQYF; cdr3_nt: TGTGCCAGCAGCGGCCAAGGACAGTCCGGGGAGACCCAGTACTTC
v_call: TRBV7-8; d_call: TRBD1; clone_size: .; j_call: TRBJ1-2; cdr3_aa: CASSETGEVYGYTF; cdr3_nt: TGTGCCAGCAGCGAGACAGGGGAGGTGTATGGCTACACCTTC
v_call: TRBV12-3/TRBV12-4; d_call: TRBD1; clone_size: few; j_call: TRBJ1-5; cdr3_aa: CASSDGTGGSQPQHF; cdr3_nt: TGTGCCAGCAGCGATGGGACAGGGGGCTCTCAGCCCCAGCATTTT
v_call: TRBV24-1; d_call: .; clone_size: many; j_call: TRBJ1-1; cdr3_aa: CATRQGNTEAFF; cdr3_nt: TGTGCCACCAGGCAGGGGAACACTGAAGCTTTCTTT
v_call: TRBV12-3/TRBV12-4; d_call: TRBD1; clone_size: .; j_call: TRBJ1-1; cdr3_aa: CASSPWTGNTEAFF; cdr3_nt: TGTGCCAGCAGTCCATGGACAGGGAACACTGAAGCTTTCTTT
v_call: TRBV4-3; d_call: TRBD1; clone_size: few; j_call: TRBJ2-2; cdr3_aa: CASSHLDRWGGELFF; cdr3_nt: TGCGCCAGCAGCCACCTGGACAGGTGGGGCGGGGAGCTGTTTTTT
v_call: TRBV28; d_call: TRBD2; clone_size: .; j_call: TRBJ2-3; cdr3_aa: CASRTTGTSGARGRQYF; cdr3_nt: TGTGCCAGCAGAACGACCGGGACTAGCGGGGCTAGGGGGAGGCAGTATTTT
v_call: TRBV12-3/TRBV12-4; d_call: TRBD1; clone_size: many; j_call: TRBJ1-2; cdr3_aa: CASSSLTGGVGNYGYTF; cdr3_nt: TGTGCCAGCAGTTCCTTGACAGGGGGGGTAGGGAACTATGGCTACACCTTC
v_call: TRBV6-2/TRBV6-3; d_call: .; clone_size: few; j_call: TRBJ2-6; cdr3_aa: CASSDNSVLTF; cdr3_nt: TGTGCCAGCAGTGACAACAGCGTCCTGACTTTC
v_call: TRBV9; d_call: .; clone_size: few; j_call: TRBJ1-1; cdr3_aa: CASSGVGKNTEAFF; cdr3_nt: TGTGCCAGCAGCGGGGTGGGTAAGAACACTGAAGCTTTCTTT
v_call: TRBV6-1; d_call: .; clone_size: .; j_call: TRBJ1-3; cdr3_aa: CASSSPTASGNTIYF; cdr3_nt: TGTGCCAGCAGTAGCCCGACAGCTTCTGGAAACACCATATATTTT
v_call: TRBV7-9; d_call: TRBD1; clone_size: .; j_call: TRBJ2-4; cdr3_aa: CASSPADRMGIQYF; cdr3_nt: TGTGCCAGCAGCCCCGCGGACAGGATGGGCATTCAGTACTTC